This passage covers 15 T cell receptor beta chains from one sample sequenced in a study of blood T cell repertoires in COVID-19. Sequencing was performed with immunoSEQ multiplex PCR; in TCRdb, only in-frame clones are kept and a portion is missing. This table has 55,000 to 75,000 clones, roughly 86% appearing once. Sequencing was performed on peripheral blood. These receptors were collected from a man aged 60-69 years with acute or convalescent COVID-19.

On this clone itself: This likely comes from a read error, as the CDR3 has no conserved phenylalanine or tryptophan at its end. The DNA is omitted, as the CDR3 cannot be located on it reliably, and the CDR3 follows TCRdb's listing. The chain recombines TRBV6-5 with TRBJ1-2; the DNA was not compared with TRBD1, the D call given in the table. The germline V gene has CDR1 MNHEY and CDR2 SVGAGI. The CDR3 extends over 15 residues, inclusive of both ends. CDR3 region: CASSTSQDRSRPFLL.

CDR3 sequence: CASSIVRGDEQFF. CDR3 sequence (DNA): TGTGCCAGTAGTATAGTGCGGGGTGATGAGCAGTTCTTC. The gene calls are TRBV19 and TRBJ2-1; the D gene is possibly TRBD2 (6 bases). Germline-derived CDR1 and CDR2 are LNHDA and SQIVND (reference sequence). V lost 1 base and J 8 bases, leaving 9 bases between the germline ends. The CDR3 is made up of 13 amino acids.

In the case of this clone: A read error may produce the germline difference seen at one junction end. The CDR3 region is CASSYSGRGNQAQHF. The CDR3 DNA reads TGTGCCAGCAGTTACTCCGGCAGGGGCAATCAGGCCCAGCATTTT. The chain recombines TRBV6-5 with TRBJ1-5, with D perhaps TRBD1 (6 bases). The CDR3 spans 15 residues. CDR1 MNHEY and CDR2 SVGAGI come from the germline V gene.

The chain carries TRBV25-1 and TRBJ2-3; D gene uncertain. Trimming shortened V by 4 bases and J by 2 bases, and 4 bases separated the two germline ends. The CDR3 covers 12 residues. The germline V gene encodes CDR1 MGHDK and CDR2 SYGVNS. The CDR3 spells CASSVLTDTQYF. CDR3 sequence (DNA): TGTGCCAGCAGTGTCCTCACAGATACGCAGTATTTT. Variable domain in full (rest from reference TRBV25-1 and TRBJ2-3): EADIYQTPRYLVIGTGKKITLECSQTMGHDKMYWYQQDPGMELHLIHYSYGVNSTEKGDLSSESTVSRIRTEHFPLTLESARPSHTSQYLCASSVLTDTQYFGPGTRLTVL.

This chain uses TRBV29-1 with TRBJ2-1; D not certain. V was shortened by 3 bases and J by 1 base, with 10 bases between the two germline ends. Germline CDR1 reads SQVTM; CDR2 reads ANQGSEA. The CDR3 runs to 14 residues. CDR3 DNA sequence: TGCAGCGTTGAGCCTATGAGGTCCTACAATGAGCAGTTCTTC. Amino acids: CSVEPMRSYNEQFF.

The genes are TRBV7-8 and TRBJ2-5, with D maybe TRBD2 (6 bases). Looked up from germline, CDR1 is SGHVS and CDR2 is FQNEAQ. This CDR3 region has 14 residues. Trimming pared 0 bases from V and 2 bases from J, leaving 7 bases between. This CDR3 reads CASSLAAGQETQYF. Here the CDR3 DNA reads TGTGCCAGCAGCTTAGCGGCGGGGCAAGAGACCCAGTACTTC.

This sequence joins TRBV19 and TRBJ2-7; D is uncertain. Deletions cut 3 bases from V and 3 bases from J, with 9 bases between. Germline V gene data show CDR1 as LNHDA and CDR2 as SQIVND (reference sequence). The length of the CDR3 is 13 residues. CDR3 residues: CASSISPSYEQYF. The CDR3 DNA follows: TGTGCCAGTAGTATCTCCCCTAGCTACGAGCAGTACTTC.

This chain uses TRBV12-3 or TRBV12-4 with TRBJ1-1; tentatively, D is TRBD1 (6 bases). Deletions cut 9 bases from V and 12 bases from J, with 17 bases between. This CDR3 has 11 amino acids. The CDR3 is CASSPRDKTFF. For the CDR3, the DNA is TGTGCCAGTAGTCCAAGGGACAAAACTTTCTTT.

This sequence joins TRBV19 and TRBJ1-1, with 7 nucleotides matching TRBD1. The germline gives CDR1 LNHDA, CDR2 SQIVND (reference sequence). This CDR3 contains 15 residues. J was trimmed by 1 base and V by 3 bases; bases with no gene match: 5. CDR3 nucleotides: TGTGCCAGTAGTATTATGTCAGGGGGGAACACTGAAGCTTTCTTT. Protein product: CASSIMSGGNTEAFF.

This clone was seen only once. This chain's CDR3 is CAGARDRGPREAQHF. CDR3 sequence (DNA): TGTGCCGGGGCACGGGATCGGGGGCCCCGGGAGGCCCAGCATTTT. The chain joins TRBV2 to TRBJ1-5; D is perhaps TRBD1 (6 bases). CDR1 and CDR2 (germline): SNHLY, FYNNEI. The CDR3 is 15 amino acids. Trimming removed 11 bases at V and 11 bases at J, with 28 bases between.

This rearrangement joins TRBV14 to TRBJ2-7; D perhaps matches TRBD2 (5 bases). Germline V gene sequence: CDR1 SGHDN, CDR2 FVKESK. V was clipped by 8 bases and J by 0 bases, with 14 bases between them. CDR3 length: 14 residues. The CDR3 here is CASSRDMSSYEQYF. The DNA for the CDR3 is TGTGCCAGCTCCCGGGATATGAGCTCCTACGAGCAGTACTTC.

The gene calls are TRBV6-5 and TRBJ1-2, with 10 bases aligning to TRBD1. The V and J ends lost 5 bases and 7 bases, in that order; junction bases with no gene match: 7. The CDR3 has 14 residues. Germline V gene data show CDR1 as MNHEY and CDR2 as SVGAGI. CDR3 residues: CASSPGTGERGYTF. The CDR3 region has the DNA TGTGCCAGCAGTCCCGGGACAGGGGAACGTGGCTACACCTTC.

Turning to this clone: Additional DNA sequences in this sample encode the identical CDR3. The chain uses TRBV5-8 and TRBJ2-7; unclear D gene. From germline, CDR1 is SGHTS and CDR2 YDEGEE. V lost 0 bases and J 1 base, leaving 14 bases between the germline ends. This CDR3 spans 16 amino acids. The CDR3: CASSLEVRHLSYEQYF. The CDR3 DNA follows: TGTGCCAGCAGCTTGGAAGTGCGACATTTGTCCTACGAGCAGTACTTC.

This clone was seen a handful of times. The chain employs TRBV6-5 and TRBJ1-6; weak D call: TRBD1 (6 bases). V gave up 5 bases and J gave up 14 bases, with 13 bases separating them. From germline, CDR1 is MNHEY and CDR2 SVGAGI. The CDR3 covers 12 residues. The CDR3 DNA reads TGTGCCAGCAGTACAGACAGGCGGGCCCTCCACTTT. This codes for CASSTDRRALHF.

J is TRBJ2-1 and V is TRBV7-2, with TRBD2 matching 14 bases. With 5 bases clipped from V and 7 bases from J, the junction kept 7 bases outside the gene matches. Per the germline V gene, CDR1 is SGHTA and CDR2 is FQGNSA. This CDR3 has 16 residues. In DNA form, the CDR3 reads TGTGCCAGCAGCCCAAGACTAGCGGGGGGGTGGAATGAGCAGTTCTTC. This codes for CASSPRLAGGWNEQFF.